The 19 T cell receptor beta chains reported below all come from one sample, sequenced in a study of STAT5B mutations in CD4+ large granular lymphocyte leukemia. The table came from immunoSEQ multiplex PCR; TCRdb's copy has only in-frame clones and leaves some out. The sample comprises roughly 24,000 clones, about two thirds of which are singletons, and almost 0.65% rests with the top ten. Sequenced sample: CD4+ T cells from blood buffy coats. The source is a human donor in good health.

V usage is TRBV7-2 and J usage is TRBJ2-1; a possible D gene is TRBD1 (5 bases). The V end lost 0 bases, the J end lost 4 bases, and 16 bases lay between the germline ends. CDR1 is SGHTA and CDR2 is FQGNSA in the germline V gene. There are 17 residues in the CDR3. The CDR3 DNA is TGTGCCAGCAGCTTAGCCACTTTGGGGCAGGAGTACAATGAGCAGTTCTTC. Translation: CASSLATLGQEYNEQFF.

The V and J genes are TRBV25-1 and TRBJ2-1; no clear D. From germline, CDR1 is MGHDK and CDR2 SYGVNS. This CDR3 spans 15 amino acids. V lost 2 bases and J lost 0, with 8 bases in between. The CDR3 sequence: CASSETRSSYNEQFF. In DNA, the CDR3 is TGTGCCAGCAGTGAAACCAGGAGCTCCTACAATGAGCAGTTCTTC.

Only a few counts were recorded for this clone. The CDR3 here is CASSPQGMNTEAFF. CDR3 nucleotides: TGTGCCAGCTCACCACAGGGCATGAACACTGAAGCTTTCTTT. The chain couples TRBV18 to TRBJ1-1; the D is unclear. V was trimmed by 1 base and J by 0 bases, leaving 6 bases between them. Per germline, CDR1 KGHSH and CDR2 LQKENI. CDR3 size: 14 residues. The full variable domain, with the rest looked up from reference TRBV18 and TRBJ1-1, is NAGVMQNPRHLVRRRGQEARLRCSPMKGHSHVYWYRQLPEEGLKFMVYLQKENIIDESGMPKERFSAEFPKEGPSILRIQQVVRGDSAAYFCASSPQGMNTEAFFGQGTRLTVV.

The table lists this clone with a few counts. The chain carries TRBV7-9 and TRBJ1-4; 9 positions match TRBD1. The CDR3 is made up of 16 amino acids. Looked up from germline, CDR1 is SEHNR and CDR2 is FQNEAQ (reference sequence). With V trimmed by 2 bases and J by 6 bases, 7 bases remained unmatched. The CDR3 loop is CASSLHGTGKDEKLFF. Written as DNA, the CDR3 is TGTGCCAGCAGCTTACATGGGACAGGGAAGGATGAAAAACTGTTTTTT.

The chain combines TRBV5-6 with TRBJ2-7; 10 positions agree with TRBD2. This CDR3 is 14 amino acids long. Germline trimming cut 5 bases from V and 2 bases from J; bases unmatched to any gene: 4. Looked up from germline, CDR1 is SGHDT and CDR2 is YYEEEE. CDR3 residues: CASRTGLAAYEQYF. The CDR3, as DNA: TGTGCCAGCAGAACTGGACTAGCGGCCTACGAGCAGTACTTC. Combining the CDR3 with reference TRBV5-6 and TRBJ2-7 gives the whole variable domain DAGVTQSPTHLIKTRGQQVTLRCSPKSGHDTVSWYQQALGQGPQFIFQYYEEEERQRGNFPDRFSGHQFPNYSSELNVNALLLGDSALYLCASRTGLAAYEQYFGPGTRLTVT.

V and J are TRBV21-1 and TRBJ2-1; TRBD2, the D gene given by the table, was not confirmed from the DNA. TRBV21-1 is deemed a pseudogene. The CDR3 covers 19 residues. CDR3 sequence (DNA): TGTGCCAGCAGCCTGACCGGGACTAGCGGGGGGGCCCGGTCCAATGAGCAGTTCTTC. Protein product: CASSLTGTSGGARSNEQFF.

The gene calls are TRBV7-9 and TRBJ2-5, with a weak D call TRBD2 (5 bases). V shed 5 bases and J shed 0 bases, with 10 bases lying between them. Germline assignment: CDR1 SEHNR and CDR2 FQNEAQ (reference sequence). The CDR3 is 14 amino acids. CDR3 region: CASSRLGNQETQYF. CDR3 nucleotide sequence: TGTGCCAGCAGCCGACTCGGGAACCAAGAGACCCAGTACTTC.

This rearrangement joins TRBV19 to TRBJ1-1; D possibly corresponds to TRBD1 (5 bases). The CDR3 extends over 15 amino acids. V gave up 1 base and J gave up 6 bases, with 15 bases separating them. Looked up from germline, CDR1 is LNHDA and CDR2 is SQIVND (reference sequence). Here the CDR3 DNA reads TGTGCCAGTAGTATAGGCCGGGGGAATGGGGCTGAAGCTTTCTTT. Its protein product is CASSIGRGNGAEAFF.

DNA of the CDR3: TGTGCCAGCAGCAAGAAACCCGGGGAGACATCCCGGGAGAGTGAAGCTTTCTTT. It encodes CASSKKPGETSRESEAFF. V gene TRBV21-1 combines with J gene TRBJ1-1. TRBV21-1 is a pseudogene. This CDR3 has 18 amino acids.

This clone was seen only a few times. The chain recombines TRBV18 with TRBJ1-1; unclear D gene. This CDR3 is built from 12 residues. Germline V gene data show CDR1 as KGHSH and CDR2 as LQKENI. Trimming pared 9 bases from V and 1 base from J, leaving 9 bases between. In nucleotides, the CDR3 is TGTGCCAGTTCTAGACAGAACACTGAAGCTTTCTTT. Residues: CASSRQNTEAFF.

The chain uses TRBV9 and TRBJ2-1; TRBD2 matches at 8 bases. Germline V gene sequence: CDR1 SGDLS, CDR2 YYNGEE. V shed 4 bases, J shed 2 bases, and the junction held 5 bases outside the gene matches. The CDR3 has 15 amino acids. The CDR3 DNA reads TGTGCCAGCAGCATTAGCGGGGTTACCTACAATGAGCAGTTCTTC. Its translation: CASSISGVTYNEQFF.

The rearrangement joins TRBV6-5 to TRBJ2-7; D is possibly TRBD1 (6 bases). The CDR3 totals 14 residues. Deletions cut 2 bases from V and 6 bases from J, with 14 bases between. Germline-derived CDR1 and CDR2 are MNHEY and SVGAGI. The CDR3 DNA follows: TGTGCCAGCAGTTACGATGACAGGTGGGGCGAGCAGTACTTC. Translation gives CASSYDDRWGEQYF.

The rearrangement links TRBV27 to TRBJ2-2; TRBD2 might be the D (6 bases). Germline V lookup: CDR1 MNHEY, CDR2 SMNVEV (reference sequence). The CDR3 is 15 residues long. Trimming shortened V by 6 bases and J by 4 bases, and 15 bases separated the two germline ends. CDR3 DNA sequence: TGTGCCAGCAGCTCCCGACTAGGTTCCACCGGGGAGCTGTTTTTT. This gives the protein CASSSRLGSTGELFF.

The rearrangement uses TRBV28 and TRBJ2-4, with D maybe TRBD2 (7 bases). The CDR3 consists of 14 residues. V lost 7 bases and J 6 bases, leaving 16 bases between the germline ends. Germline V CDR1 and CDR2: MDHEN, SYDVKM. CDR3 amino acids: CASIEGGPGNIQYF. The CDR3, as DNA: TGTGCCAGCATCGAGGGGGGGCCTGGAAACATTCAGTACTTC. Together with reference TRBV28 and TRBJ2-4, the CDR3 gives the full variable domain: DVKVTQSSRYLVKRTGEKVFLECVQDMDHENMFWYRQDPGLGLRLIYFSYDVKMKEKGDIPEGYSVSREKKERFSLILESASTNQTSMYLCASIEGGPGNIQYFGAGTRLSVL.

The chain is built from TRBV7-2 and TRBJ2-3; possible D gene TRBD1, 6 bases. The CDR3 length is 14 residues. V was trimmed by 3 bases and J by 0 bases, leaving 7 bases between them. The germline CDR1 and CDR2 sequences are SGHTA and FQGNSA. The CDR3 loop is CASSLGASTDTQYF. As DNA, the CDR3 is TGTGCCAGCAGCTTGGGGGCTAGCACAGATACGCAGTATTTT. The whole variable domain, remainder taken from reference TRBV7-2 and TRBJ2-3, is GAGVSQSPSNKVTEKGKDVELRCDPISGHTALYWYRQSLGQGLEFLIYFQGNSAPDKSGLPSDRFSAERTGGSVSTLTIQRTQQEDSAVYLCASSLGASTDTQYFGPGTRLTVL.

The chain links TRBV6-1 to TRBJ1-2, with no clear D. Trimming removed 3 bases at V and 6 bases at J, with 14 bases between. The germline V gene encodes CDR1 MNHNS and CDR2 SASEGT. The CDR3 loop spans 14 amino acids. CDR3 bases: TGTGCCAGCAGTGACCAGCGGAAGCGTCATGGCTACACCTTC. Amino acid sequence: CASSDQRKRHGYTF.

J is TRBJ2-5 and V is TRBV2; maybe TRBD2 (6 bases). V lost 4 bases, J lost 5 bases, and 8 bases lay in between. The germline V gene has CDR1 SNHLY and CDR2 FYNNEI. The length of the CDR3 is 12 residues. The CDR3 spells CASSVGRETQYF. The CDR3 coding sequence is TGTGCCAGCAGTGTTGGGAGGGAGACCCAGTACTTC.

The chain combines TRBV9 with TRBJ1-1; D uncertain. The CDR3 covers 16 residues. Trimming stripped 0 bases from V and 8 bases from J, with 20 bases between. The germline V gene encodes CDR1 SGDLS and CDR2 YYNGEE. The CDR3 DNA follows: TGTGCCAGCAGCGTAGCGGGAGGTACCGTTCCTCAGGAAGCTTTCTTT. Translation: CASSVAGGTVPQEAFF.

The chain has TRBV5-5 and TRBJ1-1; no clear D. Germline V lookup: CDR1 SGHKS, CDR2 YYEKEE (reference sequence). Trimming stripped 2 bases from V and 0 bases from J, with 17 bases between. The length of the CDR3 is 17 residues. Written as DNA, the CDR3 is TGTGCCAGCAGCTTTCCCAGCCCCGAAGAGCTGAACACTGAAGCTTTCTTT. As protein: CASSFPSPEELNTEAFF.